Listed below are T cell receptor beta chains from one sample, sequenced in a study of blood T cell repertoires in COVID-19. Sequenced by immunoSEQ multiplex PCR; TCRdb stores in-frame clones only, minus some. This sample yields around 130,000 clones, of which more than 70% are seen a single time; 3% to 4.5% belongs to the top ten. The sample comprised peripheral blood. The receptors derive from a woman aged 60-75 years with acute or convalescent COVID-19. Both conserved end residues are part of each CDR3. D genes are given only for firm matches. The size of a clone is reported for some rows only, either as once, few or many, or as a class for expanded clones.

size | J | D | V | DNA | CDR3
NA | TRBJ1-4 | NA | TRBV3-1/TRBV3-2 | TGTGCCAGCAGCCAAGCGGCAGGATCCTCAACTAATGAAAAACTGTTTTTT | CASSQAAGSSTNEKLFF
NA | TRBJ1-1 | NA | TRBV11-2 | TGTGCCAGCAGTCGAAGGAGACAGGAGTATTTGAACACTGAAGCTTTCTTT | CASSRRRQEYLNTEAFF
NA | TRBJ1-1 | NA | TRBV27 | TGTGCCAGCAGAGCAGACATAATCATGAACACTGAAGCTTTCTTT | CASRADIIMNTEAFF
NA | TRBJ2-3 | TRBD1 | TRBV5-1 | TGCGCCAGCTCAGACAGGGGATACACAGATACGCAGTATTTT | CASSDRGYTDTQYF
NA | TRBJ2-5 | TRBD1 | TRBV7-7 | TGTGCTAGCAGCCCAGGGACAGGGAGGGAGACCCAGTACTTC | CASSPGTGRETQYF
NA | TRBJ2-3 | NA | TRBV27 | TGTGCCAGCCAAAAACATCAGCGAACAGATACGCAGTATTTT | CASQKHQRTDTQYF
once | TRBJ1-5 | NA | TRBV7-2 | TGTGCCAGCAGCTTAGATGGGCTAAATCAGCCCCAGCATTTT | CASSLDGLNQPQHF
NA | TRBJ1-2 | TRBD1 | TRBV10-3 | TGTGCCACCCGGGACAGCACTAACTATGGCTACACCTTC | CATRDSTNYGYTF
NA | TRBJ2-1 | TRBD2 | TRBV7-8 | TGTGCCAGCAGCTTAGTGCCAGCGGGGTCCTACAATGAGCAGTTCTTC | CASSLVPAGSYNEQFF
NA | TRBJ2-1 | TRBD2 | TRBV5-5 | TGTGCCAGCAGCACGAGACTAGCGGGAGGTAGGGATGAGCAGTTCTTC | CASSTRLAGGRDEQFF
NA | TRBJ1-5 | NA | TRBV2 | TGTGCCAGCGTGGCAGATCAGGGCAATCAGCCCCAGCATTTT | CASVADQGNQPQHF
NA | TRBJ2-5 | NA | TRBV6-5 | TGTGCCAGCAGCGTCGGACAGCAAGAGACCCAGTACTTC | CASSVGQQETQYF
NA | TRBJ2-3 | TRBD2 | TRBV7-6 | TGTGCCAGCAGCTTAGAGACGGGACTAGCTAGGACAGATACGCAGTATTTT | CASSLETGLARTDTQYF
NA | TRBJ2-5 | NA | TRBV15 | TGTGCCACCAGCAGAGATCGGGGGACCCAGTACTTC | CATSRDRGTQYF
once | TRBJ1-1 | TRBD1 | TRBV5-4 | TGTGCCAGCAGCTTCACAGGGGGCGCTTACACTGAAGCTTTCTTT | CASSFTGGAYTEAFF
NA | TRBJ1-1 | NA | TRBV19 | TGTGCCAGTAGACTTGCAGGGGCTTTAGGAAACACTGAAGCTTTCTTT | CASRLAGALGNTEAFF
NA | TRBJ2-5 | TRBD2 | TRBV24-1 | TGTGCCACCAGTGGGGGAAGCGGGAGAGAAGAGACCCAGTACTTC | CATSGGSGREETQYF
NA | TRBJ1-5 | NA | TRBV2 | TGTGCCAGCAGCCCAACGGGAGGGGGCAATCAGCCCCAGCATTTT | CASSPTGGGNQPQHF
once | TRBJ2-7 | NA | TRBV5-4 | TGTGCCAGCAGCTTGGCCGGTTCCTCCGGGGAGCAGTACTTC | CASSLAGSSGEQYF
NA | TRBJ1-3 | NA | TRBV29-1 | TGCAGCGTTGATGGGGCGCTCTCTGGAAACACCATATATTTT | CSVDGALSGNTIYF
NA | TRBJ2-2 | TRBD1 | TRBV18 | TGTGCCAGCTCATCAGGAGCTCCACAACAGGGGGCCGGGGAGCTGTTTTTT | CASSSGAPQQGAGELFF
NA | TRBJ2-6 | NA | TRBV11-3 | TGTGCCAGCAGCTACTACTCTGGGGCCAACGTCCTGACTTTC | CASSYYSGANVLTF
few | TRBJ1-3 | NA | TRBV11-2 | TGTGCCAGCAGCTTAGATCAGATTATTGGAAACACCATATATTTT | CASSLDQIIGNTIYF
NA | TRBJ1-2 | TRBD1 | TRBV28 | TGTGCCAGCAGCCCGGGACAGCGATTCGGCTACACCTTC | CASSPGQRFGYTF
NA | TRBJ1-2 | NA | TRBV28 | TGTGCCAGCAGTTTACACTCGCCGGAGGTCCGGAATGGCTACACCTTC | CASSLHSPEVRNGYTF
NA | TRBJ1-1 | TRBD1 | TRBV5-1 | TGCGCCAGCAGCTTGAGTCCGACAGGGGGCCTCCAAACCGGGGCTTTCTTT | CASSLSPTGGLQTGAFF
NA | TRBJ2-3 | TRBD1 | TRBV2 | TGTGCCAGCAGTGCTCCCTACAGGGGAGATACGCAGTATTTT | CASSAPYRGDTQYF
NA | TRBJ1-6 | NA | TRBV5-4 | TGTGCCAGCAGCCCCGGAGGGATCTATAATTCACCCCTCCACTTT | CASSPGGIYNSPLHF
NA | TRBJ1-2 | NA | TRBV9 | TGTGCCAGCAGCGTGGCAGATTTGGGAGGTGGCTACACCTTC | CASSVADLGGGYTF
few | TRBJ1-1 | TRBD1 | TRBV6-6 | TGTGCCAGCAGTATACCCGGACAGGGGAGCACTGAAGCTTTCTTT | CASSIPGQGSTEAFF
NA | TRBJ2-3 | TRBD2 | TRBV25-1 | TGTGCCAGCAGTCCTCGACTAGCGGGAGCAGGAACAGATACGCAGTATTTT | CASSPRLAGAGTDTQYF
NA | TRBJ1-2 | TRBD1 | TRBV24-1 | TGTGCCACCAGTGATCCTGGACAGGGTGTGCGAACCTTC | CATSDPGQGVRTF
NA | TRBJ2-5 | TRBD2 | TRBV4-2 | TGTGCCAGCAGCCCCGGGGCTAGCGGGTTACAAGAGACCCAGTACTTC | CASSPGASGLQETQYF
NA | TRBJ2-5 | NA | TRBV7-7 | TGTGCTAGCAGCACCATAGGACAATCCCAAGAGACCCAGTACTTC | CASSTIGQSQETQYF
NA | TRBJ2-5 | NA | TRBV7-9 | TGTGCCAGCAGCTTAGTGGGGGGAGAGACCCAGTACTTC | CASSLVGGETQYF
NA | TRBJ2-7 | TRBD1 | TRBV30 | TGTGCCTGGGACGGACAGGGGACGACTCCTAGGGACTTC | CAWDGQGTTPRDF
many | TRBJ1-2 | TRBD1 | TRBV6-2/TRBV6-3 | TGTGCCAGCAGTTTCGCGGCTCAGGGGGCGAGCTATGGCTACACCTTC | CASSFAAQGASYGYTF